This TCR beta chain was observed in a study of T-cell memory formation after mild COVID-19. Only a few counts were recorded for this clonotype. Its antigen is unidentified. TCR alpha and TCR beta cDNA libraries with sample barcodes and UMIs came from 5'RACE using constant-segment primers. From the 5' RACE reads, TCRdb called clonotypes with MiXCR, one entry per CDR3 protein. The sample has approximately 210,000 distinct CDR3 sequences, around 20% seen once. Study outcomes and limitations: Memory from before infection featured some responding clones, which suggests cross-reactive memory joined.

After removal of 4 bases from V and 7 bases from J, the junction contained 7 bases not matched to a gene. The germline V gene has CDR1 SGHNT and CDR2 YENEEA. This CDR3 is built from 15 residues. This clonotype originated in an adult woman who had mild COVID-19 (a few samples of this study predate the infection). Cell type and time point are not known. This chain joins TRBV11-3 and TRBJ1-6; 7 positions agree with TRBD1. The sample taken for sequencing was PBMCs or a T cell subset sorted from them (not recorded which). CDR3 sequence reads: CASSSRTGGNSPLHF. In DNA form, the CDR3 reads TGTGCCAGCAGCTCTCGGACAGGAGGGAATTCACCCCTCCACTTT.